A single sample is the source of the 25 T cell receptor beta chains below, sequenced in a study of cytomegalovirus exposure and HLA in healthy donors. Vbeta (60) and Jbeta (13) primers were used in the PCR. The data were produced by immunoSEQ multiplex PCR, yet TCRdb's version contains in-frame clones alone and is incomplete. The table records some 140,000 clones, approximately 80% of them present only once. The sequenced sample was PBMCs. These receptors came from a man aged 25-45 years in good health and CMV-seropositive.

The V gene is TRBV2, the J gene TRBJ2-7, with 10 positions matching TRBD1. The V and J ends lost 11 bases and 5 bases, in that order; junction bases with no gene match: 12. The CDR3 totals 14 residues. Germline loops: CDR1 SNHLY, CDR2 FYNNEI. For the CDR3, the DNA is TGTGCCGGCCAACCGGGACAGGGGTTCAACGAGCAGTACTTC. Translating gives CAGQPGQGFNEQYF. The entire variable domain, with the rest obtained from reference TRBV2 and TRBJ2-7, is as follows: EPEVTQTPSHQVTQMGQEVILRCVPISNHLYFYWYRQILGQKVEFLVSFYNNEISEKSEIFDDQFSVERPDGSNFTLKIRSTKLEDSAMYFCAGQPGQGFNEQYFGPGTRLTVT.

This chain links TRBV9 with TRBJ1-3; TRBD1 matches at 7 bases. Trimming at V came to 0 bases and at J to 0 bases, leaving 3 bases not matched to a gene. Germline V gives CDR1 SGDLS, CDR2 YYNGEE. CDR3 length equals 16 residues. CDR3 nucleotides: TGTGCCAGCAGCGTAGAAGCAGGGGGCTCTGGAAACACCATATATTTT. Translated, it gives CASSVEAGGSGNTIYF.

This clone was seen a few times. The chain couples TRBV9 to TRBJ1-1; a weak D match, TRBD1 (5 bases). The V end was cut by 4 bases, the J end by 10 bases, with 26 bases between. Germline values: CDR1 SGDLS, CDR2 YYNGEE. This CDR3 has 16 amino acids. The chain's CDR3 is CASSPNPGGEASGAFF. CDR3 nucleotide sequence: TGTGCCAGCAGCCCCAACCCGGGAGGGGAGGCTTCTGGAGCTTTCTTT.

The chain recombines TRBV6-5 with TRBJ2-2; weak D call: TRBD1 (6 bases). CDR1 and CDR2 (germline): MNHEY, SVGAGI. The CDR3 is 14 amino acids. Trimming left V 7 bases short and J 1 base short, with 10 bases between. The CDR3 region has the DNA TGTGCCAGCACCTTACAGGGGAACACCGGGGAGCTGTTTTTT. It is translated as CASTLQGNTGELFF.

This clone has just a few counts. The chain employs TRBV25-1 and TRBJ1-2, with 8 bases matching TRBD1. This CDR3 has 18 residues. Germline CDR1 reads MGHDK; CDR2 reads SYGVNS. Germline trimming cut 7 bases from V and 2 bases from J; bases unmatched to any gene: 18. The DNA for the CDR3 is TGTGCCAGCAAAAGCGCAGGGGGCGCAGAGGGAACCAACTATGGCTACACCTTC. It specifies CASKSAGGAEGTNYGYTF.

The rearrangement joins TRBV7-9 to TRBJ2-3, with 10 bases identical to TRBD1. V trimming: 5 bases; J trimming: 6 bases; junction bases outside the gene matches: 11. The V gene's germline CDR1 is SEHNR and CDR2 FQNEAQ (reference sequence). The length of the CDR3 is 16 residues. In DNA, the CDR3 is TGTGCCAGCAGCCGACAGGGGGCGATGCCTAGGGATACGCAGTATTTT. This encodes CASSRQGAMPRDTQYF. Full variable domain (outside the CDR3, taken from reference TRBV7-9 and TRBJ2-3): DTGVSQNPRHKITKRGQNVTFRCDPISEHNRLYWYRQTLGQGPEFLTYFQNEAQLEKSRLLSDRFSAERPKGSFSTLEIQRTEQGDSAMYLCASSRQGAMPRDTQYFGPGTRLTVL.

The CDR3 reads CASSFDVTSTDTQYF. The CDR3 bases are TGTGCCAGCAGCTTCGACGTGACTAGCACAGATACGCAGTATTTT. V gene TRBV7-3 combines with J gene TRBJ2-3; no firm D call. Trimming pared 3 bases from V and 0 bases from J, leaving 10 bases between. Germline V CDR1 and CDR2: SGHTA, FQGTGA. The CDR3 covers 15 residues.

The sample holds one count of this clone. One end of the junction is discordant with germline, which a read error may explain. The J gene is TRBJ1-2, the V gene TRBV28; 8 positions agree with TRBD1. Germline loops: CDR1 MDHEN, CDR2 SYDVKM. The CDR3 totals 12 residues. The CDR3 DNA follows: TGTGCCAGCACCAGGGGGCGCAAAGGCTACCCCTTC. As protein: CASTRGRKGYPF.

The chain employs TRBV7-9 and TRBJ1-2; D perhaps matches TRBD1 (5 bases). The CDR3 has 14 residues. V lost 3 bases to trimming and J lost 7 bases, with 15 bases between them. CDR1 and CDR2 from the germline V gene are SEHNR and FQNEAQ (reference sequence). The CDR3 nucleotides read TGTGCCAGCAGCTTCGGAGGGGATGGTGCTGGCTACACCTTC. Its protein is CASSFGGDGAGYTF.

J is TRBJ1-5 and V is TRBV2; 7 bases are a match to TRBD1. The J segment lost 9 bases and the V segment lost 4 bases, leaving 12 bases of the junction unmatched. This CDR3 has 15 residues. CDR1 and CDR2 from the germline V gene are SNHLY and FYNNEI. The CDR3 region has the DNA TGTGCCAGCAGTGGGGGCAGGGGGTCGCTCCGGCCCCAGCATTTT. This gives the protein CASSGGRGSLRPQHF.

The CDR3 coding sequence is TGTGCCAGCAGCTCGGGACATTGGGAGACCCAGTACTTC. Translation: CASSSGHWETQYF. V is TRBV5-4 and J is TRBJ2-5, with a weak D call TRBD1 (6 bases). The germline CDR1 and CDR2 sequences are SGHNT and YYREEE (reference sequence). V was cut by 3 bases and J by 5 bases, with 11 bases left in between. The CDR3 contains 13 residues.

This clone came up once. The V and J genes are TRBV6-5 and TRBJ2-3, with D possibly TRBD2 on 6 matching bases. Trimming took off 2 bases at V and 6 bases at J, with 18 bases between the two ends. The length of the CDR3 is 16 residues. Germline CDR1 reads MNHEY; CDR2 reads SVGAGI. The CDR3 nucleotides are TGTGCCAGCAGTTACCCGCCCGGAGGCGGAGGGGATACGCAGTATTTT. Encoded protein: CASSYPPGGGGDTQYF.

J is TRBJ2-1 and V is TRBV9; unclear D gene. V gave up 3 bases and J gave up 12 bases, with 16 bases separating them. The CDR3 has 13 amino acids. Per germline, CDR1 SGDLS and CDR2 YYNGEE. CDR3 sequence: CASSGPYSFGQFF. The CDR3 DNA is TGTGCCAGCAGCGGACCTTACAGTTTTGGGCAGTTCTTC.

Only one count was recorded for this clone. The chain uses TRBV10-3 and TRBJ2-7; 7 bases map to TRBD2. This CDR3 spans 12 amino acids. Germline loops: CDR1 ENHRY, CDR2 SYGVKD. V lost 6 bases and J lost 4; bases outside the gene matches: 3. The CDR3, as DNA: TGTGCCATCAGCCAGCGGGGTTACGAGCAGTACTTC. This codes for CAISQRGYEQYF.

The J gene is TRBJ2-7, the V gene TRBV5-1, with TRBD2 matching over 7 bases. J was trimmed by 2 bases and V by 0 bases; bases with no gene match: 11. The CDR3 spans 17 residues. The germline gives CDR1 SGHRS, CDR2 YFSETQ. The CDR3 bases are TGCGCCAGCAGCTTGGAGGGAGGGACCTTACCCACCTACGAGCAGTACTTC. Translated: CASSLEGGTLPTYEQYF. The entire variable domain, with the rest obtained from reference TRBV5-1 and TRBJ2-7, is as follows: KAGVTQTPRYLIKTRGQQVTLSCSPISGHRSVSWYQQTPGQGLQFLFEYFSETQRNKGNFPGRFSGRQFSNSRSEMNVSTLELGDSALYLCASSLEGGTLPTYEQYFGPGTRLTVT.

The chain is built from TRBV18 and TRBJ1-1; D not resolved. Germline values: CDR1 KGHSH, CDR2 LQKENI. The CDR3 totals 14 residues. V lost 2 bases and J lost 1, with 8 bases in between. The CDR3 region is CASSPGRRNTEAFF. The CDR3, as DNA: TGTGCCAGCTCACCAGGGCGCCGGAACACTGAAGCTTTCTTT.

V usage is TRBV11-2 and J usage is TRBJ2-7, with 12 bases aligning to TRBD2. The V segment lost 6 bases and the J segment 2 bases; nucleotides outside the gene matches: 11. This CDR3 spans 17 amino acids. Germline V lookup: CDR1 SGHAT, CDR2 FQNNGV. The CDR3 nucleotides are TGTGCCAGCAGTTCAAGACTAGCGGGAGCACGCCCCTACGAGCAGTACTTC. It specifies CASSSRLAGARPYEQYF.

J is TRBJ1-1 and V is TRBV6-1; D perhaps matches TRBD1 (6 bases). The CDR3 has 15 residues. The V gene lost 4 bases and the J gene lost 6 bases, with 18 bases spanning the gap. Looked up from germline, CDR1 is MNHNS and CDR2 is SASEGT. CDR3 DNA: TGTGCCAGCAGTGGAATAGGGGGTTATTTAGCTGAAGCTTTCTTT. Protein product: CASSGIGGYLAEAFF.

This chain uses TRBV19 with TRBJ1-5, with TRBD1 matching 7 bases. V shed 6 bases, J shed 4 bases, and the junction held 6 bases outside the gene matches. Germline V gene sequence: CDR1 LNHDA, CDR2 SQIVND (reference sequence). This CDR3 region has 14 residues. The CDR3 DNA reads TGTGCCAGTAGCCAAGCAGGGGGGAATCAGCCCCAGCATTTT. It is translated as CASSQAGGNQPQHF.

The chain combines TRBV5-1 with TRBJ2-3; D gene uncertain. V was trimmed by 5 bases and J by 2 bases, leaving 6 bases between them. From germline, CDR1 is SGHRS and CDR2 YFSETQ. This CDR3 region has 12 residues. Here the CDR3 reads CASSTSTDTQYF. The CDR3 DNA is TGCGCCAGCAGTACTTCCACAGATACGCAGTATTTT.

V gene TRBV29-1 combines with J gene TRBJ2-7; D might be TRBD2 (5 bases). This CDR3 is built from 11 residues. Germline V CDR1 and CDR2: SQVTM, ANQGSEA. Trimming took 4 bases from V and 6 from J, leaving 10 bases between them. The CDR3 here is CSVALAREQYF. Here the CDR3 DNA reads TGCAGCGTTGCGCTAGCCCGCGAGCAGTACTTC.

This chain joins TRBV7-2 and TRBJ2-1, with a tentative D call TRBD1 (7 bases). The CDR3 is 14 residues long. V dropped 5 bases and J dropped 6 bases, with 14 bases sitting between them. Germline CDR1 reads SGHTA; CDR2 reads FQGNSA. The CDR3 here is CASSVRQGGNEQFF. The CDR3 bases are TGTGCCAGCAGCGTGCGACAGGGAGGCAATGAGCAGTTCTTC. Together with reference TRBV7-2 and TRBJ2-1, the CDR3 gives the full variable domain: GAGVSQSPSNKVTEKGKDVELRCDPISGHTALYWYRQSLGQGLEFLIYFQGNSAPDKSGLPSDRFSAERTGGSVSTLTIQRTQQEDSAVYLCASSVRQGGNEQFFGPGTRLTVL.

The chain couples TRBV28 to TRBJ2-1; the match to TRBD2 covers 10 bases. The CDR3 has 15 amino acids. Losses at the gene ends were 3 bases for V and 6 bases for J; bases not matched to a gene: 5. Germline V gene sequence: CDR1 MDHEN, CDR2 SYDVKM. The CDR3 DNA sequence: TGTGCCAGCAGTTTTCTAGCGGGAGTGGGCAATGAGCAGTTCTTC. Amino acids: CASSFLAGVGNEQFF.

This chain joins TRBV7-3 and TRBJ1-1, with D possibly being TRBD1 (6 bases). Trimming shortened V by 0 bases and J by 3 bases, and 8 bases separated the two germline ends. This CDR3 spans 14 amino acids. CDR1 is SGHTA and CDR2 is FQGTGA in the germline V gene. CDR3 sequence: CASSLTGGDTEAFF. The CDR3 bases are TGTGCCAGCAGCTTAACAGGGGGAGACACTGAAGCTTTCTTT.

The chain carries TRBV15 and TRBJ2-3; 8 bases map to TRBD2. V dropped 0 bases and J dropped 6; count of bases not matched to a gene: 2. The CDR3 runs to 14 residues. Looked up from germline, CDR1 is LNHNV and CDR2 is YYDKDF (reference sequence). In DNA form, the CDR3 reads TGTGCCACCAGCAGAGACGGGGGGGTGGATACGCAGTATTTT. This codes for CATSRDGGVDTQYF.